This T cell receptor beta chain was sequenced in a study of cytomegalovirus exposure and HLA in healthy donors. PCR involved 60 Vbeta and 13 Jbeta primers. Sequencing used immunoSEQ multiplex PCR; TCRdb keeps in-frame clones, though not all of them. The data show 200,000 to 250,000 clones, about 89% seen once. The germline gives CDR1 MNHEY, CDR2 SMNVEV (reference sequence). CDR3 length equals 16 residues. The V and J ends lost 1 base and 0 bases respectively, with 13 bases between them. The chain combines TRBV27 with TRBJ2-7; D is ambiguous. The sequence was obtained from a woman between 18 and 29 years old in good health and CMV-seronegative. Sequencing was performed on PBMCs. The CDR3 loop is CASSLFPPGASYEQYF. The CDR3 nucleotides read TGTGCCAGCAGTTTATTCCCTCCGGGTGCCTCCTACGAGCAGTACTTC.